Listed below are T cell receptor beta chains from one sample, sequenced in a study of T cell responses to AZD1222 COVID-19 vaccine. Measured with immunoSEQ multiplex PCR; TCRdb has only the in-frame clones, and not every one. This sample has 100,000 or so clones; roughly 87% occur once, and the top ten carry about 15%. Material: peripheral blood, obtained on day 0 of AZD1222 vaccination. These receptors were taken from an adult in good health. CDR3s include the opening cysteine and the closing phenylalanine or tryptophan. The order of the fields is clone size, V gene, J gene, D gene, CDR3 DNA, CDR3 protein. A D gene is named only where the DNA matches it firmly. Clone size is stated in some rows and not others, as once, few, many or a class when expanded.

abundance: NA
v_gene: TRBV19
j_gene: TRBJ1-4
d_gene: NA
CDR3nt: TGTGCCAGTAGTCCCCTTGATGAAAAACTGTTTTTT
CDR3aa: CASSPLDEKLFF

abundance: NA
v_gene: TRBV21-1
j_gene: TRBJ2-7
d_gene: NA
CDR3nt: TGTGCCAGCAGCACCCCCGATGGTAGCGTTCCCTACGAGCAGTACTTC
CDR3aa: CASSTPDGSVPYEQYF

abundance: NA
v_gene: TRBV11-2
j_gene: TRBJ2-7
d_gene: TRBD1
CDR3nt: TGTGCCAGCAGCTTCCAACAGGGGGCCCTGGAGCAGTACTTC
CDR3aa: CASSFQQGALEQYF

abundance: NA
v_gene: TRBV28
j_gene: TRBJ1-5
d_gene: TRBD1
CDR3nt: TGTGCCAGCAGTTGGACAGGGTACAATCAGCCCCAGCATTTT
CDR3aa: CASSWTGYNQPQHF

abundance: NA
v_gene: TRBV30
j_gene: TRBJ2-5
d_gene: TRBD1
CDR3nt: TGTGCCTGGAGTGGGGGACAGGGGGCGCGGTGGCTCTGGGAGACCCAGTACTTC
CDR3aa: CAWSGGQGARWLWETQYF

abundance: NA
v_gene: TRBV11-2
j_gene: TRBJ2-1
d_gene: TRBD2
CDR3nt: TGTGCCAGCAGCTTATTTAGCGGGAGTGTCAATGAGCAGTTCTTC
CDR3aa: CASSLFSGSVNEQFF

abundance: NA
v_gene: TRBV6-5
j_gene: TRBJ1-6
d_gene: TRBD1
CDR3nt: TGTGCCAGCAGTACCTCGACAGGGAATAATTCACCCCTCCACTTT
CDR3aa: CASSTSTGNNSPLHF

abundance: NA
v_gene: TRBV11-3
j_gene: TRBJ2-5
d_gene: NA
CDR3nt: TGTGCCAGCAGCCCAGGGACTTCAAGGAATCAAGAGACCCAGTACTTC
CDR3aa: CASSPGTSRNQETQYF

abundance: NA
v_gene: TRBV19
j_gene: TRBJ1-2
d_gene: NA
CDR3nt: TGTGCCAGTACTGGGACGGCTACCGGTGGCTACACCTTC
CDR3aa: CASTGTATGGYTF

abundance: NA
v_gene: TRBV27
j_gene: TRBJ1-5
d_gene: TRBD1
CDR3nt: TGTGCCAGCAGTATGGGACAGGGCGGGAATCAGCCCCAGCATTTT
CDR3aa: CASSMGQGGNQPQHF

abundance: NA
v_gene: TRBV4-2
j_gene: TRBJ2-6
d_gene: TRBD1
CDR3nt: TGTGCCAGCAGCCTTGGGCAGGGGGCCAATTCTGGGGCCAACGTCCTGACTTTC
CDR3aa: CASSLGQGANSGANVLTF

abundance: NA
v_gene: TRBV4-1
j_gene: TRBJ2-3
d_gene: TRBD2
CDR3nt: TGCGCCAGCAGCCCCAGCGGGAGAACCACAGATACGCAGTATTTT
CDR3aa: CASSPSGRTTDTQYF

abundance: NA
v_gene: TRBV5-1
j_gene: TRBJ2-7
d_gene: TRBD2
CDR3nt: TGCGCCAGCAGCCCAACCAGCGGGACTAGCGGGAGCCACGAGCAGTACTTC
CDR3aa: CASSPTSGTSGSHEQYF

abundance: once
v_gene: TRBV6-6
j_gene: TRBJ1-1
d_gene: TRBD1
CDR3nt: TGTGCCAGCAGTCTGAGACAGGGTACGATGACTGAAGCTTTCTTT
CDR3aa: CASSLRQGTMTEAFF

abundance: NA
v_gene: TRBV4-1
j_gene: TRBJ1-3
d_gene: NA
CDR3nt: TGCGCCAGCAGCCAAGATTCGGGGCAGGGTGTAAGAAACACCATATATTTT
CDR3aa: CASSQDSGQGVRNTIYF

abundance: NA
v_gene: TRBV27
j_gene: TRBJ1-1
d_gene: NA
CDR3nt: TGTGCCAGCACAGGGTCGAACACTGAAGCTTTCTTT
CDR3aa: CASTGSNTEAFF

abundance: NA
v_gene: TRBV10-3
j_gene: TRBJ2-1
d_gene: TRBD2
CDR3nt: TGTGCCATCAGCCTCTCGGAGCGGGAGTCCCTTGGGGGCTACAATGAGCAGTTCTTC
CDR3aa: CAISLSERESLGGYNEQFF

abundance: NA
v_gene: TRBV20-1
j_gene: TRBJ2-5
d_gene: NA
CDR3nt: TGCAGTGCTACAGGGATGGAGACCCAGTACTTC
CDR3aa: CSATGMETQYF

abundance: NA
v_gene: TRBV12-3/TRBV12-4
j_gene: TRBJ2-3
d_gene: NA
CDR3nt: TGTGCCAGCAGTTTTCAGGCCAATACGCAGTATTTT
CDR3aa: CASSFQANTQYF

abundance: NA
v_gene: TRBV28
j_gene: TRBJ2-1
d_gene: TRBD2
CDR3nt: TGTGCCAGCAGGGAAGCGGGAGGATCCTACAATGAGCAGTTCTTC
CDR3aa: CASREAGGSYNEQFF

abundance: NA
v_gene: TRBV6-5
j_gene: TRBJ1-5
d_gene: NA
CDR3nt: TGTGCCAGCAGTTACAGAGAGTCAAGGCAGCCCCAGCATTTT
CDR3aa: CASSYRESRQPQHF

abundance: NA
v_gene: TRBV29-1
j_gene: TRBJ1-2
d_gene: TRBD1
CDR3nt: TGCAGCGTCGGGACAGACTATGGCTACACCTTC
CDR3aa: CSVGTDYGYTF

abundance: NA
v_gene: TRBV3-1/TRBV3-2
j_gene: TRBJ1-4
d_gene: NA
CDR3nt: TGTGCCAGCAGTCACAGGGAGCGAATTGCAACTAATGAAAAACTGTTTTTT
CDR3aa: CASSHRERIATNEKLFF

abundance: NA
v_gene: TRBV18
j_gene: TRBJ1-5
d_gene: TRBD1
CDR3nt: TGTGCCAGCTCACCACCGGGACAGGGAGGCAATCAGCCCCAGCATTTT
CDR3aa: CASSPPGQGGNQPQHF

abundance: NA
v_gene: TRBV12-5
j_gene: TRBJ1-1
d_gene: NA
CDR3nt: TGTGCTAGTGGGTGGGGTGCTGAAGCTTTCTTT
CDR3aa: CASGWGAEAFF

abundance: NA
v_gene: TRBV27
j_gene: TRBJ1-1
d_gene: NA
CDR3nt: TGTGCCAGCAGTCCTGGAAGCCAGCCTGAAGCTTTCTTT
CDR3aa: CASSPGSQPEAFF

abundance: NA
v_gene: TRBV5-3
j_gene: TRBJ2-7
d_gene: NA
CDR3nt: TGTGCCAGAAGCTTGGCTGACAGGAGGTTATTGTACGAGCAGTACTTC
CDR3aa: CARSLADRRLLYEQYF

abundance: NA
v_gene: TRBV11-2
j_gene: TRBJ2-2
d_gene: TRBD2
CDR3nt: TGTGCCAGCAGCCGCTTAGCGGGAGGGAACACCGGGGAGCTGTTTTTT
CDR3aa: CASSRLAGGNTGELFF

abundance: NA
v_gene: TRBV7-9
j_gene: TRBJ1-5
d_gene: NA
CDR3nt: TGTGCCAGCAGCTTGGAAGGGGATTCCAATCAGCCCCAGCATTTT
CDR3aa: CASSLEGDSNQPQHF

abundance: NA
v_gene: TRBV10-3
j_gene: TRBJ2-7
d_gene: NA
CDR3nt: TGTGCCATCAGTGAGTCCATTGCAGGGGACCTAAGCTCCTACGAGCAGTACTTC
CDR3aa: CAISESIAGDLSSYEQYF

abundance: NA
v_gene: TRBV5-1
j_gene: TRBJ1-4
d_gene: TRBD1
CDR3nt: TGCGCCAGCAGACAGGGGTATAACTCGTTTAATGAAAAACTGTTTTTT
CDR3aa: CASRQGYNSFNEKLFF